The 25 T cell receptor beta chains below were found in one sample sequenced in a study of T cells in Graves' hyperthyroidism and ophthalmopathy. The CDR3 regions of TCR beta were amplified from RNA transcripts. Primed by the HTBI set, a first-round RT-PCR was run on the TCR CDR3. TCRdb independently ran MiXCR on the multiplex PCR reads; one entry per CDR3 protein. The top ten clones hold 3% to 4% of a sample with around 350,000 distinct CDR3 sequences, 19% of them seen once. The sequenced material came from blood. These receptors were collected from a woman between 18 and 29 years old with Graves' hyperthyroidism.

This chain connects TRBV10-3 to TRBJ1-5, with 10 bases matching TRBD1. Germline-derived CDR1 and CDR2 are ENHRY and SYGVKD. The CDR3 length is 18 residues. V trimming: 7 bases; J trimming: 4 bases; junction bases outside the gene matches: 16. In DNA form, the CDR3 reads TGTGCCATCAATCCCGGGACAGGGGCAAGCGTGGGGAATCAGCCCCAGCATTTT. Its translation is CAINPGTGASVGNQPQHF.

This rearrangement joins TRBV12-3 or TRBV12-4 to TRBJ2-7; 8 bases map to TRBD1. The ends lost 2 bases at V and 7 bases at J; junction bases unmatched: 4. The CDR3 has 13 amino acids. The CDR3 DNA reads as TGTGCCAGCAGTTTACTACAGGGGGGTGAGCAGTACTTC. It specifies CASSLLQGGEQYF.

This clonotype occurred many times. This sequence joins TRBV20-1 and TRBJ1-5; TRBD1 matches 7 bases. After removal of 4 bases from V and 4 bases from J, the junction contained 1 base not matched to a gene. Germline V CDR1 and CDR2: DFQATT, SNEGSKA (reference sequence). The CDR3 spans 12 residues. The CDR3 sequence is CSATDRNQPQHF. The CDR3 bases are TGCAGTGCTACGGACAGGAATCAGCCCCAGCATTTT.

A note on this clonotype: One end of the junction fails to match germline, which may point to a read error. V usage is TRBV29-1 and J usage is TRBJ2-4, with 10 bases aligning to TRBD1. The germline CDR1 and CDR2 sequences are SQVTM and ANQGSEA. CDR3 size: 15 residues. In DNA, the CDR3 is TGCAGCGTGAACGCCGGGACAGGGGTTTGGGACATTAAGTACTTC. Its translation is CSVNAGTGVWDIKYF.

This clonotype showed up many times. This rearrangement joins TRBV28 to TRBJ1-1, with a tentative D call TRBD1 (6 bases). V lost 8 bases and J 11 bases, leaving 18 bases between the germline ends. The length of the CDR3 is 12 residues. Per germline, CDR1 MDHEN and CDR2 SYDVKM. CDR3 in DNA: TGTGCCAGCTACACCCAGGGGTTCGGGGCTTTCTTT. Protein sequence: CASYTQGFGAFF.

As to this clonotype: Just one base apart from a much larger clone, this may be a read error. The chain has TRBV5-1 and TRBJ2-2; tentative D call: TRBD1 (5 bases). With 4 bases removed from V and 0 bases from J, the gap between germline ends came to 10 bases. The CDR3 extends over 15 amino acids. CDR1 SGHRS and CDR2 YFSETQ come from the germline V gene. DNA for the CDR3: TGCGCCAGCAGCCAAGACAGCCCGAACACCGGGGAGCTGTTTTTT. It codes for CASSQDSPNTGELFF.

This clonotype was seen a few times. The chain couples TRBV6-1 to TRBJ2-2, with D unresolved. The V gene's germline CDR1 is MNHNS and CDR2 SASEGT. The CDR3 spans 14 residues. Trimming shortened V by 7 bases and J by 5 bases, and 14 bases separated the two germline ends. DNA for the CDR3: TGTGCCAGCACTGCGGAACCTACAACCGGGGAGCTGTTTTTT. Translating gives CASTAEPTTGELFF.

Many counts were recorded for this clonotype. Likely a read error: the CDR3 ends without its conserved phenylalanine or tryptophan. The CDR3 DNA reads as TGCAGTGCTAGTCGGGGGCCCCTGAACACTGAAGCTTTCTGT. Translation: CSASRGPLNTEAFC. The V and J genes are TRBV20-1 and TRBJ1-1, with D perhaps matching TRBD1 (6 bases). Germline lookup yields CDR1 DFQATT and CDR2 SNEGSKA (reference sequence). V was trimmed by 3 bases and J by 0 bases, leaving 11 bases between them. The CDR3 has 14 amino acids.

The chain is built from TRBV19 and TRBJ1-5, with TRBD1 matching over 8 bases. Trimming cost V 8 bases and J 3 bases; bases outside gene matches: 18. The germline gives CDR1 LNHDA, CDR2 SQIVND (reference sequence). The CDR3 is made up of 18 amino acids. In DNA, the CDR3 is TGTGCCAGTGAAACGACTGTTAAAGGGACAGGAAACAATCAGCCCCAGCATTTT. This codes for CASETTVKGTGNNQPQHF.

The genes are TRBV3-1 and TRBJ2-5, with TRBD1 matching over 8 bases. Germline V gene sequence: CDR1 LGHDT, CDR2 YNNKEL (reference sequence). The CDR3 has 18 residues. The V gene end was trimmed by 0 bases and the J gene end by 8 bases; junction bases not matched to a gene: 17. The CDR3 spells CASSQDGLIEGQELTQYF. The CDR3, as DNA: TGTGCCAGCAGCCAAGATGGGCTTATAGAGGGACAGGAGCTAACCCAGTACTTC.

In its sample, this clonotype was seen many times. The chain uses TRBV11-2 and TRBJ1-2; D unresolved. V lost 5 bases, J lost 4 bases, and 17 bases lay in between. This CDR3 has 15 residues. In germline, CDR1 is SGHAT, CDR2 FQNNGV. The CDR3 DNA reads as TGTGCCAGCAGCCCCCTTCGAGGGCCATTCTATGGCTACACCTTC. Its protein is CASSPLRGPFYGYTF.

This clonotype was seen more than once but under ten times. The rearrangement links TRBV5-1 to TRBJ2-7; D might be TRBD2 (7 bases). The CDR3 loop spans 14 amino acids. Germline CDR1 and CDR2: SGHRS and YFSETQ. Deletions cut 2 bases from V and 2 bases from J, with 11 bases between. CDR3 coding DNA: TGCGCCAGCAGCTTCGGGGGGACAACCTACGAGCAGTACTTC. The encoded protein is CASSFGGTTYEQYF. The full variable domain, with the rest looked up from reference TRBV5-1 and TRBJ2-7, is KAGVTQTPRYLIKTRGQQVTLSCSPISGHRSVSWYQQTPGQGLQFLFEYFSETQRNKGNFPGRFSGRQFSNSRSEMNVSTLELGDSALYLCASSFGGTTYEQYFGPGTRLTVT.

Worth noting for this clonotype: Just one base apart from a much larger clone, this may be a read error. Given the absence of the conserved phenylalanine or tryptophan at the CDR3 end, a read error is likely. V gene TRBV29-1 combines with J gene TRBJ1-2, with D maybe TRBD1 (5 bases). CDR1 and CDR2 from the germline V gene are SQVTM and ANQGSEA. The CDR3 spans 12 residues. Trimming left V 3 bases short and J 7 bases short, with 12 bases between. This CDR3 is CSVEDPGTGYTV. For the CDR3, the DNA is TGCAGCGTTGAGGACCCGGGGACTGGCTACACCGTC.

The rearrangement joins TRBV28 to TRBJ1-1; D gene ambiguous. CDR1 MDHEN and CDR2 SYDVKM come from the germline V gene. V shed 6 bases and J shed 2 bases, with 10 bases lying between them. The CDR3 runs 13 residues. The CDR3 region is CASRILDNTEAFF. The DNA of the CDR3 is TGTGCCAGCAGGATACTAGACAACACTGAAGCTTTCTTT.

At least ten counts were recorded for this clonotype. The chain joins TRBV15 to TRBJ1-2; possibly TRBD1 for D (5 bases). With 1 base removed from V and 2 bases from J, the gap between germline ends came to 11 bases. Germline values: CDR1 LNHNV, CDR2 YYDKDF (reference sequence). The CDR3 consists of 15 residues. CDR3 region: CATSRGGWDNYGYTF. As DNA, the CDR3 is TGTGCCACCAGCAGAGGGGGATGGGACAACTATGGCTACACCTTC.

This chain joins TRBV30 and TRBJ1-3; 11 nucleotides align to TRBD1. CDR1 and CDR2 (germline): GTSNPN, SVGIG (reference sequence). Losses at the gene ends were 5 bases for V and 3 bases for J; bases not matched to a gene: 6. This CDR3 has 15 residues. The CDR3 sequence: CAWRTGGAGGNTIYF. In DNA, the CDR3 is TGTGCCTGGCGGACAGGGGGCGCGGGTGGAAACACCATATATTTT.

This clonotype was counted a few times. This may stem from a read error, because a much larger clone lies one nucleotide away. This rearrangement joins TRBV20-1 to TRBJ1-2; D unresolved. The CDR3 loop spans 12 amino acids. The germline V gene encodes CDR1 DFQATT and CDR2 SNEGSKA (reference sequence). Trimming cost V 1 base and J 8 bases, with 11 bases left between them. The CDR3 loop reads CSARVGSRGYTF. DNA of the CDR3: TGCAGTGCTAGAGTTGGATCGCGGGGCTACACCTTC.

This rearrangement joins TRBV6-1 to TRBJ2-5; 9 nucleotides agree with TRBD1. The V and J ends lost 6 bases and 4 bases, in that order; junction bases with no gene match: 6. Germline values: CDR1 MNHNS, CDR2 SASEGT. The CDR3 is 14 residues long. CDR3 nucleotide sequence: TGTGCCAGCAGCCGACAACAGGGGGCAGAGACCCAGTACTTC. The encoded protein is CASSRQQGAETQYF.

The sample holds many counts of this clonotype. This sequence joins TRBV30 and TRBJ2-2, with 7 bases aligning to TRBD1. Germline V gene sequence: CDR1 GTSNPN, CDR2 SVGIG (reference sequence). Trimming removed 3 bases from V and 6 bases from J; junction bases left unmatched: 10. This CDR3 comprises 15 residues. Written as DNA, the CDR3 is TGTGCCTGGAGGGCAACCGACAGGGACGCCGGGGAGCTGTTTTTT. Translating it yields CAWRATDRDAGELFF.

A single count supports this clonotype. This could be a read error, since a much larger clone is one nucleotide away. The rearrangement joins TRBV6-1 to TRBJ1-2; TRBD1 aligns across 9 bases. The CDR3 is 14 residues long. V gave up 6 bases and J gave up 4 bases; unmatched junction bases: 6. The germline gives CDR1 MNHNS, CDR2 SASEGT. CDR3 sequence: CASRTGTGSYGYTF. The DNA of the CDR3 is TGTGCCAGCAGAACCGGGACAGGGTCCTATGGCTACACCTTC.

CDR3 region: CASSLGSITGELFF. CDR3 in DNA: TGTGCCAGCAGTTTAGGGTCTATCACCGGGGAGCTGTTTTTT. The chain links TRBV12-3 or TRBV12-4 to TRBJ2-2; unclear D gene. CDR3 size: 14 residues. Trimming cost V 1 base and J 4 bases, with 7 bases left between them.

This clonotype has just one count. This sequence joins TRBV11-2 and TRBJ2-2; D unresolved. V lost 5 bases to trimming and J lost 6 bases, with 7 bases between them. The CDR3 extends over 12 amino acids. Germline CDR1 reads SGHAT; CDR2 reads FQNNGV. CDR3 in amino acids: CASSQRPGELFF. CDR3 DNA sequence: TGTGCCAGCAGCCAACGTCCCGGGGAGCTGTTTTTT.

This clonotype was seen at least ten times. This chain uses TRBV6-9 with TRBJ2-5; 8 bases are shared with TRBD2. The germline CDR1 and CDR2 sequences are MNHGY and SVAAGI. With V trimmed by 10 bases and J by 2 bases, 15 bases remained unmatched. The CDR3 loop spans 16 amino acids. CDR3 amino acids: CATELGTRSRQETQYF. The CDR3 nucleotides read TGTGCCACCGAACTAGGGACTAGGAGTAGGCAAGAGACCCAGTACTTC.

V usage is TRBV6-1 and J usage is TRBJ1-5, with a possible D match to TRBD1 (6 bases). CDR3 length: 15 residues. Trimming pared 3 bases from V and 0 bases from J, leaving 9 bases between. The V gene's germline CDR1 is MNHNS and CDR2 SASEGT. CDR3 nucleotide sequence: TGTGCCAGCAGTGAGGGACACGCTAGCAATCAGCCCCAGCATTTT. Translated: CASSEGHASNQPQHF.

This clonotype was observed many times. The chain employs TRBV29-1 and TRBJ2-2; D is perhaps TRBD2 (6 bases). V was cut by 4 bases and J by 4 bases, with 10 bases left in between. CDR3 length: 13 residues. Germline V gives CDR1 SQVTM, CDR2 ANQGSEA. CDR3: CSVGGGSTGELFF. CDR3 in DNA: TGCAGCGTTGGTGGAGGGAGCACCGGGGAGCTGTTTTTT.